This entry lists 9 T cell receptor beta chains sequenced from one sample in a study of shared T cell receptors in the human thymus. Method: immunoSEQ multiplex PCR; TCRdb's copy keeps in-frame clones and lacks some. The table includes about 660,000 clones, around 87% detected once. In addition, the sample was reused for a study of human thymus T cells.

The sequenced material came from thymocytes. Source of these receptors: a boy younger than two with a congenital heart defect.

The rearrangement uses TRBV9 and TRBJ2-1, with 11 positions matching TRBD1. V was clipped by 4 bases and J by 9 bases; unmatched bases: 9. This CDR3 is 15 amino acids long. Looked up from germline, CDR1 is SGDLS and CDR2 is YYNGEE. The CDR3 DNA reads as TGTGCCAGCAGCCCCGGACAGGGGGCGACCGGTGAGCAGTTCTTC. This sequence encodes CASSPGQGATGEQFF.

This chain joins TRBV6-5 and TRBJ1-1; D gene unclear. This CDR3 contains 14 residues. V was pared by 2 bases and J by 3 bases, with 10 bases between. Germline V lookup: CDR1 MNHEY, CDR2 SVGAGI. This CDR3 is CASSYLPSDTEAFF. The CDR3 nucleotides read TGTGCCAGCAGTTACCTTCCCTCCGACACTGAAGCTTTCTTT.

The chain joins TRBV4-1 to TRBJ2-7, with 9 nucleotides matching TRBD1. The CDR3 consists of 16 residues. Germline V gene data show CDR1 as MGHRA and CDR2 as YSYEKL. V trimming: 2 bases; J trimming: 5 bases; junction bases outside the gene matches: 10. The CDR3 sequence: CASSQSPGQGLNEQYF. In DNA, the CDR3 is TGCGCCAGCAGCCAAAGCCCGGGACAGGGACTTAACGAGCAGTACTTC.

The rearrangement uses TRBV28 and TRBJ2-7; TRBD1 matches 11 bases. J lost 3 bases, V lost 5 bases, and 12 bases had no gene match. Looked up from germline, CDR1 is MDHEN and CDR2 is SYDVKM. The CDR3 spans 17 residues. CDR3 loop: CASSPRTGGLDDYEQYF. CDR3 in DNA: TGTGCCAGCAGTCCACGGACAGGGGGCCTCGACGACTACGAGCAGTACTTC.

This sequence joins TRBV28 and TRBJ1-1; 7 bases match TRBD1. CDR3 length: 17 residues. CDR1 and CDR2 (germline): MDHEN, SYDVKM. V lost 6 bases to trimming and J lost 0 bases; unmatched junction nucleotides: 13. CDR3 DNA: TGTGCCAGCAGATACGACAGGGAGGTCTTTCTGAACACTGAAGCTTTCTTT. Translated, it gives CASRYDREVFLNTEAFF.

The V gene is TRBV4-1, the J gene TRBJ2-7, with 10 bases fitting TRBD2. The ends lost 4 bases at V and 1 base at J; junction bases unmatched: 4. CDR1 is MGHRA and CDR2 is YSYEKL in the germline V gene. CDR3 length: 15 amino acids. CDR3 DNA: TGCGCCAGCAGCCCAGTAGCGGGGGGTTCCTACGAGCAGTACTTC. It yields the protein CASSPVAGGSYEQYF.

J is TRBJ2-3 and V is TRBV4-3; possibly TRBD2 for D (6 bases). The CDR3 has 16 amino acids. V was shortened by 0 bases and J by 6 bases, with 16 bases between the two germline ends. The germline CDR1 and CDR2 sequences are LGHNA and YSLEER. The CDR3 DNA reads TGCGCCAGCAGCCAAGATGGGCCAGCGGGTGGGGATACGCAGTATTTT. This codes for CASSQDGPAGGDTQYF.

V and J are TRBV7-2 and TRBJ1-3; D might be TRBD1 (5 bases). Germline V lookup: CDR1 SGHTA, CDR2 FQGNSA. Trimming left V 0 bases short and J 0 bases short, with 15 bases between. The CDR3 runs 18 residues. The CDR3 DNA is TGTGCCAGCAGCTTAGCGCCGGGACGGGGGAGCTCTGGAAACACCATATATTTT. Its translation is CASSLAPGRGSSGNTIYF.

The V gene is TRBV4-1, the J gene TRBJ1-5; possible D gene TRBD1, 5 bases. V lost 0 bases and J 7 bases, leaving 13 bases between the germline ends. The CDR3 sequence is 15 residues long. Germline V gene lookup returns CDR1 MGHRA and CDR2 YSYEKL. The CDR3 reads CASSQEVRREQPQHF. In DNA, the CDR3 is TGCGCCAGCAGCCAAGAAGTACGCAGGGAACAGCCCCAGCATTTT.